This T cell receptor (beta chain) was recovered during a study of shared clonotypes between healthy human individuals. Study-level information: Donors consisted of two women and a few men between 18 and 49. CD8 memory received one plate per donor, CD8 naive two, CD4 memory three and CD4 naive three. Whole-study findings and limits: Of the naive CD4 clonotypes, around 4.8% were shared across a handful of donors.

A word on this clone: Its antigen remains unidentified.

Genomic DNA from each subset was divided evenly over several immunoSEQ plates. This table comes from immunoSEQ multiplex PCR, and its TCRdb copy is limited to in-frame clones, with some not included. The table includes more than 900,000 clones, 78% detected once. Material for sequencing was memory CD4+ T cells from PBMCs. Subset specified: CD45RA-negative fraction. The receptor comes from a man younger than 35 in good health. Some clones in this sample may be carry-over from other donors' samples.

The CDR3 spells CASSRIRGQEKLFF. The CDR3 region has the DNA TGTGCCAGCAGTCGAATTCGAGGGCAGGAAAAACTGTTTTTT. The chain is built from TRBV7-8 and TRBJ1-4; D is unresolved. Germline V gene sequence: CDR1 SGHVS, CDR2 FQNEAQ. CDR3 length: 14 residues. V was pared by 6 bases and J by 8 bases, with 16 bases between.